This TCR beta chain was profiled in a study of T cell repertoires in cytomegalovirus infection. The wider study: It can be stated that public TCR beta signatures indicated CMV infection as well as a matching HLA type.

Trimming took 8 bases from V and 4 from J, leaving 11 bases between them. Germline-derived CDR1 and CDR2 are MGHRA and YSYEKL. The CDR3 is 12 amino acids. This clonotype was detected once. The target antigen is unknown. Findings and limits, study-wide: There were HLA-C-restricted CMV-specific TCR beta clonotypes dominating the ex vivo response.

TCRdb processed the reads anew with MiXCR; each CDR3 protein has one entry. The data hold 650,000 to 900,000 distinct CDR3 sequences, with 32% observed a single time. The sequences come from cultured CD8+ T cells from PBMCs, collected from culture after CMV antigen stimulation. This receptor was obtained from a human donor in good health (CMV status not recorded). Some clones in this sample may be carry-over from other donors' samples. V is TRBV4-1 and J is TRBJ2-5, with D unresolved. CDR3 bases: TGCGCCAGCCGAGGAGCATCAGAGACCCAGTACTTC. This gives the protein CASRGASETQYF.